This T cell receptor beta chain stems from a study of persistence of HIV-infected CD4 T cells. The CDR3 is 12 amino acids. V lost 2 bases to trimming and J lost 3 bases, with 4 bases between them. Looked up from germline, CDR1 is MNHNS and CDR2 is SASEGT. Study-level findings and limits: Degenerate expanded CDR3beta sequences were enriched among CMV- and Gag-responding cells.

This clone came up a few times. The antigen remains undetermined. Overlapping HIV-1 Gag 15-mer peptides at 1 ug per peptide per mL were used. Responding CD4+ T cells were sorted by upregulation of both CD40 ligand and CD69. These HIV-1-infected adults initiated suppressive ART in chronic infection. Donors had CD4+ T cell counts above 400 cells/uL and were CMV-seropositive. PBMCs were depleted of CD8+ T cells before stimulation. Sequencing used immunoSEQ version 4 in survey mode. Libraries were prepared by immunoSEQ multiplex PCR; TCRdb keeps only in-frame clonotypes and omits some of them. The sample yields about 20,000 clones, more than 55% seen once.

Source: CD4+ T cells sorted from PBMCs after roughly 18-hour stimulation, taken from a patient who received antiretroviral therapy. This sequence joins TRBV6-1 and TRBJ1-1; D uncertain. The receptor was isolated from an adult woman with HIV who was CMV-seropositive. The CDR3 sequence is CASSERDTEAFF. CDR3 in DNA: TGTGCCAGCAGTGAACGGGACACTGAAGCTTTCTTT.